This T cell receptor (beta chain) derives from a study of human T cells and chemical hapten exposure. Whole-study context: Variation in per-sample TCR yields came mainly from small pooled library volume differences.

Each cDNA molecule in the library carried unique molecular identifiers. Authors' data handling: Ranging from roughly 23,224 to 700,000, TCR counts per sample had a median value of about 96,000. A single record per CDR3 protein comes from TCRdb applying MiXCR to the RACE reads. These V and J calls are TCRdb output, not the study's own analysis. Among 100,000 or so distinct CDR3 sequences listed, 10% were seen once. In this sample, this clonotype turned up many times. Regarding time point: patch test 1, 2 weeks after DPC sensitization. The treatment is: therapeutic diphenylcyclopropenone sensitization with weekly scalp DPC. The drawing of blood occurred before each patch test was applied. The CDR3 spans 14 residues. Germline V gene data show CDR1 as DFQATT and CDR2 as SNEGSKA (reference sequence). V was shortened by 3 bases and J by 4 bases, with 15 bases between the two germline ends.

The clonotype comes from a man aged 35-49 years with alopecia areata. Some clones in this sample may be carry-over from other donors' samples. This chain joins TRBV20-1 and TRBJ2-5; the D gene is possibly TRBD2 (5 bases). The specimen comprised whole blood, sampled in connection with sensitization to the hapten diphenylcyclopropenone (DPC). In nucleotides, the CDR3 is TGCAGTGCTAGTCAGCTAGCCGCAGGAGAGACCCAGTACTTC. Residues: CSASQLAAGETQYF.